This TCR beta chain was captured by sequencing in a study of beta chain features in type 1 diabetes. The study's findings and limits: The naive, central memory and Treg TCRB repertoires of patients appeared to be more similar to one another than those of healthy donors. In all four CD4+ subsets, TCRB CDR3 length was significantly, moderately reduced in type 1 diabetes. Cells that show high TCR expression could be over-represented by cDNA sequencing.

CDR3 length: 16 amino acids. Germline CDR1 reads SNHLY; CDR2 reads FYNNEI. Trimming removed 5 bases from V and 4 bases from J, with 19 bases in between. The authors reverse transcribed all of the isolated RNA, so sequencing captured expressed TCRB transcripts. The repertoire was sequenced with immunoSEQ multiplex PCR; TCRdb's copy has only in-frame clones and lacks some. The sample comprises around 130,000 clones, 7.5% to 9.5% of which are singletons, and around 0.7% rests with the top ten. This clone was counted between two and nine times. The target antigen is unknown. Purity exceeding 95% was reached by all sorted populations.

The receptor was derived from a young man with type 1 diabetes. The sample comprised central memory CD4+ T cells from blood. This chain links TRBV2 with TRBJ2-3, with D perhaps matching TRBD1 (6 bases). The CDR3 nucleotides are TGTGCCAGCAGTTTTCTAACAGGGAAGGCGGCAGATACGCAGTATTTT. Translating it yields CASSFLTGKAADTQYF.